This T cell receptor (beta chain) derives from a study of beta chain features in type 1 diabetes (dated by TCRdb to about 2018). Study-wide context: Mean age, gender distribution, total cell number and subset yield did not differ between patients and healthy donors. A total of 100 million to 110 million sorted cells were examined across all samples, and a strong correlation was observed between cell number per subset and RNA yield. The study compared the TCRB repertoires of sorted circulating CD4+ T cell subsets in recently diagnosed type 1 diabetes patients with those in matched healthy donors. Naive and central memory subsets were obtained from all 30 or so donors, but regulatory and stem cell-like memory subsets were isolated from only 8 patients and roughly 8 healthy donors. The paper as a whole reports these results and caveats: Naive, central memory and regulatory TCRB repertoires appeared to be more similar among patients than among healthy donors. Because the HLA sub-analyses included only small numbers of individuals, any influence of HLA type on TCRB rearrangement was left unresolved. Type 1 diabetes patients showed a moderate but significant shortening of TCRB CDR3 length in all four CD4+ subsets. Because cDNA was sequenced instead of genomic DNA, activated cells with high expression could be over-represented, although the groups did not differ in activation or CD3 levels. Shorter templates might be favored by PCR, yet because patient and control samples were amplified and corrected together, any such skew would affect both groups equally. At VDJ recombination sites, patients with type 1 diabetes made fewer insertions and deleted more nucleotides, a pattern implying thymic rearrangement abnormalities.

The entire isolated RNA was reverse transcribed using the High Capacity cDNA Reverse Transcription Kit, and thus expressed TCRB transcripts were sequenced. Deep immunoSEQ sequencing was performed on naive, central memory and regulatory T cell samples, with an average of about 3.57 million total reads per sample. Sorted cells were lysed in RLT buffer, and RNA was extracted using DNase-treated RNeasy Micro or Mini kits according to cell number. To prevent cross-contamination, every cell subset was processed on its own, while patient and healthy donor samples were processed together. Using the immunoSEQ multiplex PCR, TCRB sequences were amplified from cDNA into 87-bp fragments spanning the CDR3 region. Sequencing of the amplicons was done on the Illumina HiSeq platform. The paper's processing steps were these. PCR bias was computationally corrected using synthetic template baselines, reads within Hamming distance 2 were collapsed, and singletons that could not be merged were discarded. Reads were aligned against IMGT so that V, D and J genes, CDR3 length and insertions or deletions at six rearrangement sites could be assigned. Within each subset, clonotype counts were normalized to sorted cell number, and only after that were true diversity and Gini coefficients computed with the tcR R package. The overlap coefficient, calculated on TCRB nucleotide sequences, was used to measure repertoire sharing. As a proxy for the pre-selection repertoire, out-of-frame TCRB sequences from naive cells were analyzed. TCRdb took this table from immuneACCESS and kept in-frame rearrangements with V and J called. Such tables lack part of the clones; where checked against another copy, unresolved V genes explain under half of the gap, and the rest is unexplained. The V and J calls and clone size were taken over from that table, and D and trimming were inferred from the DNA. For this sample the table gives around 330,000 clones, of which 9.5% to 12% were detected only once. The leading ten clones occupy roughly 0.014% of the sample.

A remark on this clone: Its antigen has not been determined. No base-level quality is on record; no much larger clone is a single base apart.

Reading the germline V gene gives CDR1 SGHTA and CDR2 FQGTGA. A distance of 10 bases separates the germline ends of V and J, which lose 4 bases and 9 bases respectively. CDR3 length: 12 amino acids, cysteine to phenylalanine. Only the CDR3 DNA stays, 36 bases, in frame from base 1. Each donor gave one peripheral blood draw, roughly 120 mL on average, collected into heparinised tubes. A BD FACSAria II was used to sort naive, central memory, regulatory and stem cell-like memory CD4+ T cells with a panel that included CD45RO, CCR7, CD25, CD127, CD95 and CD27. Every sorted population had a purity above 95%. PBMCs were isolated right away by Lymphoprep density gradient centrifugation and were stained directly, without culture. So that batch effects would be minimized, each experiment stained and sorted samples in pairs, pairing one healthy donor with one patient.

Recombination joined TRBV7-3 with TRBJ2-1; TRBD2 could be the D gene, as 5 bases match. The material sequenced was naive CD4+ T cells from blood. Interpreted using the paper, the cell subset or site label stands for: true naive CD4+ T cells. The receptor comes from a woman under 40 in good health. Read as DNA, the sequence is TGTGCCAGCAGCTCGGACTCAAGTGAGCAGTTCTTC. Its protein is CASSSDSSEQFF.